The clone carrying this T cell receptor beta chain was seen many times. The CDR3 loop spans 15 amino acids. J lost 2 bases, V lost 3 bases, and 4 bases had no gene match. Germline V CDR1 and CDR2: SGHTA, FQGNSA. These data belong to a study of T cells in Graves' hyperthyroidism and ophthalmopathy. RNA transcripts were the template for amplifying TCR beta CDR3 regions. With the HTBI primer set, the TCR CDR3 went through a first round of RT-PCR. One entry per CDR3 protein results from TCRdb running MiXCR on the multiplex PCR reads. Of approximately 630,000 distinct CDR3 sequences listed, around 15% were seen once; the top ten hold 3.5% to 4%.

The sequencing input was blood. This sequence was found in a woman in her twenties or thirties with Graves' hyperthyroidism. V and J are TRBV7-2 and TRBJ2-5; 9 bases match TRBD1. The CDR3 bases are TGTGCCAGCAGCTTTCAGACAGGGGGACAAGAGACCCAGTACTTC. It is translated as CASSFQTGGQETQYF.